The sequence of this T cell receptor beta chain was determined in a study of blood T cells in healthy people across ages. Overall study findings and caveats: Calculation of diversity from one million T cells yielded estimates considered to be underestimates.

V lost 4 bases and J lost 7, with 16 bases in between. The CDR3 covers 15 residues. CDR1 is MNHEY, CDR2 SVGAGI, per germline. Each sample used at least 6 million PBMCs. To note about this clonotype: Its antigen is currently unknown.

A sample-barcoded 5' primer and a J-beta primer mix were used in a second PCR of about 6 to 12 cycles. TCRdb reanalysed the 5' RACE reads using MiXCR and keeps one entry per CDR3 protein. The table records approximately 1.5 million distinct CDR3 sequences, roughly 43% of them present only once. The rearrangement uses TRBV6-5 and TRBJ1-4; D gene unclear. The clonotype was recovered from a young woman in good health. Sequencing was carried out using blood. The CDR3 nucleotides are TGTGCCAGCAGTTTCGCCCCCAGTAGTGGTGAAAAACTGTTTTTT. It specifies CASSFAPSSGEKLFF.